Below, 9 T cell receptor beta chains from the same sample are listed, as sequenced in a study of blood T cell repertoires in COVID-19. Produced via immunoSEQ multiplex PCR; TCRdb's table is partial and in-frame only. The sample has around 250,000 clones, more than 75% seen once. The specimen was PBMCs or T cells enriched from blood (not recorded which). Receptor source: a man aged 18-30 years who had recovered from COVID-19.

The chain links TRBV25-1 to TRBJ2-5, with a possible D match to TRBD1 (5 bases). CDR1 is MGHDK and CDR2 is SYGVNS in the germline V gene. Trimming took off 5 bases at V and 4 bases at J, with 8 bases between the two ends. This CDR3 spans 12 amino acids. The CDR3 loop reads CASSPRGETQYF. CDR3 bases: TGTGCCAGCAGTCCTAGGGGAGAGACCCAGTACTTC. Together with reference TRBV25-1 and TRBJ2-5, the CDR3 gives the full variable domain: EADIYQTPRYLVIGTGKKITLECSQTMGHDKMYWYQQDPGMELHLIHYSYGVNSTEKGDLSSESTVSRIRTEHFPLTLESARPSHTSQYLCASSPRGETQYFGPGTRLLVL.

The chain couples TRBV27 to TRBJ2-3; D not resolved. The CDR3 runs 15 residues. CDR1 is MNHEY, CDR2 SMNVEV, per germline (reference sequence). V was shortened by 8 bases and J by 7 bases, with 22 bases between the two germline ends. The CDR3 coding sequence is TGTGCCAGCCTTCCATCAGGCCCCCCATACCATACGCAGTATTTT. It yields the protein CASLPSGPPYHTQYF.

This clone was seen only once. The rearrangement uses TRBV28 and TRBJ2-1, with TRBD2 matching 7 bases. Trimming removed 6 bases from V and 2 bases from J; junction bases left unmatched: 4. The CDR3 extends over 14 amino acids. CDR1 MDHEN and CDR2 SYDVKM come from the germline V gene. This CDR3 reads CASRKTSAYNEQFF. The CDR3 DNA is TGTGCCAGCAGAAAAACTAGCGCCTACAATGAGCAGTTCTTC. The full variable domain, completed using reference TRBV28 and TRBJ2-1, is DVKVTQSSRYLVKRTGEKVFLECVQDMDHENMFWYRQDPGLGLRLIYFSYDVKMKEKGDIPEGYSVSREKKERFSLILESASTNQTSMYLCASRKTSAYNEQFFGPGTRLTVL.

V is TRBV30 and J is TRBJ2-7, with a tentative D call TRBD2 (5 bases). The length of the CDR3 is 12 residues. Germline CDR1 is GTSNPN and CDR2 is SVGIG (reference sequence). Trimming cost V 0 bases and J 3 bases, with 6 bases left between them. CDR3 protein: CAWSVGDYEQYF. As DNA, the CDR3 is TGTGCCTGGAGTGTCGGGGACTACGAGCAGTACTTC.

This clone was counted a few times. The gene calls are TRBV15 and TRBJ2-5, with D possibly matching TRBD2 (5 bases). Trimming left V 0 bases short and J 5 bases short, with 13 bases between. Germline V lookup: CDR1 LNHNV, CDR2 YYDKDF (reference sequence). The CDR3 extends over 15 amino acids. Written as DNA, the CDR3 is TGTGCCACCAGCAGAGATTTAGAGGGCGCCGAGACCCAGTACTTC. Translating it yields CATSRDLEGAETQYF.

The gene calls are TRBV6-1 and TRBJ2-5; the D is unclear. V was cut by 3 bases and J by 0 bases, with 8 bases left in between. CDR1 and CDR2 (germline): MNHNS, SASEGT. The CDR3 totals 14 residues. In DNA, the CDR3 is TGTGCCAGCAGTGATGATACATACCAAGAGACCCAGTACTTC. It specifies CASSDDTYQETQYF.

The genes are TRBV5-4 and TRBJ2-7; 12 bases line up with TRBD2. V lost 4 bases and J lost 6; bases outside the gene matches: 8. CDR1 is SGHNT and CDR2 is YYREEE in the germline V gene (reference sequence). This CDR3 is built from 15 residues. DNA of the CDR3: TGTGCCAGCAGCACGACTAGCGGGAGTTCTTCCGAGCAGTACTTC. Protein: CASSTTSGSSSEQYF.

This chain connects TRBV2 to TRBJ2-5, with 14 bases lining up with TRBD2. Losses at the gene ends were 2 bases for V and 4 bases for J; bases not matched to a gene: 6. The CDR3 is made up of 17 amino acids. CDR1 is SNHLY, CDR2 FYNNEI, per germline. The DNA of the CDR3 is TGTGCCAGCAGTGAAAGGGGACTAGCGGGAGTAGGAGAGACCCAGTACTTC. Its translation is CASSERGLAGVGETQYF. Full variable domain (outside the CDR3, taken from reference TRBV2 and TRBJ2-5): EPEVTQTPSHQVTQMGQEVILRCVPISNHLYFYWYRQILGQKVEFLVSFYNNEISEKSEIFDDQFSVERPDGSNFTLKIRSTKLEDSAMYFCASSERGLAGVGETQYFGPGTRLLVL.

V gene TRBV20-1 combines with J gene TRBJ1-2, with D possibly TRBD1 on 6 matching bases. V was cut by 6 bases and J by 5 bases, with 10 bases left in between. CDR3 length: 11 residues. Germline-derived CDR1 and CDR2 are DFQATT and SNEGSKA (reference sequence). CDR3 coding DNA: TGCAGTGCCTCCGGGACATATGGCTACACCTTC. This sequence encodes CSASGTYGYTF.